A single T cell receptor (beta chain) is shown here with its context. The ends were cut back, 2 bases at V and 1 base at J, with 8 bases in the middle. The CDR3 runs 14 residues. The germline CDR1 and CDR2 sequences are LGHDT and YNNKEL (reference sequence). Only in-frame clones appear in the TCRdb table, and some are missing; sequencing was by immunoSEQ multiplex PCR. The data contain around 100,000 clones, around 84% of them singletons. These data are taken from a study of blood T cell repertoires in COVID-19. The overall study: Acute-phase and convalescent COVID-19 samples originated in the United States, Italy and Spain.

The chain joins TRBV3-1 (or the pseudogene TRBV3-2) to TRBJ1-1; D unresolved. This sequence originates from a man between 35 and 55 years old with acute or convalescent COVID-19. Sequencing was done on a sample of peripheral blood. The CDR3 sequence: CASSQRGSNTEAFF. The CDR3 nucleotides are TGTGCCAGCAGCCAACGGGGTTCGAACACTGAAGCTTTCTTT.